This entry concerns a single T cell receptor beta chain. Its antigen remains undetermined. Per-base qualities were not stored, and no clone one base away is much larger. V gives up 1 base and J gives up 2 bases, and the segment between their germline ends measures 9 bases. From a lookup of the germline V gene (reference sequence), CDR1 and CDR2 are GTSNPN and SVGIG. Spanning cysteine to phenylalanine, the CDR3 consists of 14 amino acids. Only the CDR3 part of the read is kept: 42 bases, read in frame from the first base. The source of the sample is a study of early T cells in non-severe SARS-CoV-2 infection (dated by TCRdb to about 2021). In terms of the full investigation: Because TCR sequencing relied on bulk RNA taken from unsorted whole blood, pairing of alpha and beta chains was not possible.

This was a case-control study nested in a cohort of healthcare workers in London, UK, who had nasopharyngeal swab PCR tests and blood samples taken every week. Between 23 and 31 March 2020, the week of the UK lockdown, healthcare workers were enrolled and then followed up weekly for as long as 16 weeks. The receptor library was made with 5' RACE. The reads were generated on a NextSeq 500. The TCR library protocol attached unique molecular identifiers to individual cDNA molecules to correct for sequencing error and PCR bias. TCR alpha and beta chains were both sequenced, and the abundances of alpha and beta sequences in each sample were closely correlated with each other. Per the source publication's procedure: Decombinator V4 was used to annotate the V gene, J gene and CDR3 of the TCR sequences. Expanded TCRs were defined as changing significantly between any two time points under a Poisson model with p below 0.0001. Abundances of TCRs were expressed as counts per million after normalisation to the total number of TCRs sequenced in each sample. MAIT TCRs were defined by TRAV1-2 paired with TRAJ12, TRAJ20 or TRAJ33, and iNKT TCRs by TRAV10 paired with TRAJ18. VDJdb, accessed 1 November 2021, was searched for CMV, EBV and SARS-CoV-2 annotated TCRs, with TCRs annotated for multiple antigens excluded. TCRdb trimmed the raw reads at Q25, called clones with MiXCR and kept productive beta chains. A single entry per CDR3 protein holds the most common genes and DNA from its merged rows. The V and J calls were not made by the authors but by TCRdb's processing. The sample table contains about 54,000 distinct CDR3 sequences; only one count was recorded for about 8% of them. Roughly 10% of the sample comes from the top ten.

Beyond this particular receptor, the publication reports: VDJdb matching was skewed toward anti-spike CD8 responses and likely underestimated virus-specific expansions, missing private and CD4 specificities.

The receptor chain draws on TRBV30 and TRBJ1-3; the D gene assignment is ambiguous. This receptor was identified in an adult who was a healthcare worker with PCR-confirmed SARS-CoV-2 infection or an uninfected control (not recorded which). Source: whole blood, taken at baseline. The CDR3 protein: CAWSAGAPGNTIYF. The DNA sequence is given as TGTGCCTGGAGTGCAGGAGCACCTGGAAACACCATATATTTT.